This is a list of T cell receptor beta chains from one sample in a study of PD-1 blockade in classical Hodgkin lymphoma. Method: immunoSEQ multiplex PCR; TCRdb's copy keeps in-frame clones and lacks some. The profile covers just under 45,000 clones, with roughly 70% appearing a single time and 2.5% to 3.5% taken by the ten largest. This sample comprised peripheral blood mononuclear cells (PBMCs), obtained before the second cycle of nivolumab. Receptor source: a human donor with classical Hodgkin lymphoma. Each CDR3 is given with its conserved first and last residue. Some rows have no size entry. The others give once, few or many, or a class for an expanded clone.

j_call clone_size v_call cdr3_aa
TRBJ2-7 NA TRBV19 CASSIAEGAEQYF
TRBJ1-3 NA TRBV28 CASSLKTGGNTIYF
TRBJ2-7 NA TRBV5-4 CASSLRGVGRLGEQYF
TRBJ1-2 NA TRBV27 CASSLTPEPYGYTF
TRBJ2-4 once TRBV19 CASSIVMGEGLENIQYF
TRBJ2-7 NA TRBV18 CASSPPPAYEQYF
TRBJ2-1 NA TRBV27 CASSPVAGREQFF
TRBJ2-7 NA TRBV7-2 CASSPLVGRTYEQYF
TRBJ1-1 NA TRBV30 CAWTLGQGDTEAFF
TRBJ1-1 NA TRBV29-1 CSVLQGFWAFF
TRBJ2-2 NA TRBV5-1 CASNHSPGSSTGELFF
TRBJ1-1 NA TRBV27 CASRRTGNTEAFF
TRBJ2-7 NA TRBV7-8 CASSSLSNGRSGEQYF
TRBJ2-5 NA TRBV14 CATHPGETQYF
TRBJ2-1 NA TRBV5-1 CASSLYSGSVNEQFF
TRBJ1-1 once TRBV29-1 CSGTHGGTEAFF
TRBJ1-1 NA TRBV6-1 CASYVAWNTEAFF
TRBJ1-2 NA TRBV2 CASSETGRYGYTF
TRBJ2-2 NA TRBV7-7 CASSSGPLGAGELFF
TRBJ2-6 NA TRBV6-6 CASSYGGTGANVLTF
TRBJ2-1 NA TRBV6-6 CASSSAGVTSYNEQFF
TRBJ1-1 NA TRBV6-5 CASSYSTSNEAFF
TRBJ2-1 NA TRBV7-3 CASSSGSRAVGEQFF
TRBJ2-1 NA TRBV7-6 CASTASNEQFF
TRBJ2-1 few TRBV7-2 CASSLTSGAYNEQFF
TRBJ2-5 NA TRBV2 CASIPAGSRETQYF
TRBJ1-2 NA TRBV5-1 CASSLVQGGGYTF
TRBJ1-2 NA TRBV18 CASSPKGAEGGYTF
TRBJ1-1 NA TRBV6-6 CASSYLAGGNTEAFF
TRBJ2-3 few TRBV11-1 CASSLVGLRTSTDTQYF
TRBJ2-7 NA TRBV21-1 CASSKGDEETGAQTYEQYF
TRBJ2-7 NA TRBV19 CATTTSGSRGSYEQYF
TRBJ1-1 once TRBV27 CASSSLTSGGRNTEAFF
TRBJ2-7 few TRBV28 CAVPSGRSSYEQYF
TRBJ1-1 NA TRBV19 CASSIGGGTVAAFF
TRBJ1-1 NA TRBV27 CASSPVVANTEAFF
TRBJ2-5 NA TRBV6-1 CASSGGFIRVSQETQYF
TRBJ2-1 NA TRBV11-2 CASSLDLSGTDNEQFF
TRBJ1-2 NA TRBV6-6 CASSYAGGDDGYTF
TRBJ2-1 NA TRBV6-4 CASSELAGEENEQFF
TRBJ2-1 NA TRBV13 CASSFRTSGRTLAEQFF
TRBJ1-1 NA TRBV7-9 CASSPSNEAFF
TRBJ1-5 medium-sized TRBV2 CASSDRTAANQPQHF
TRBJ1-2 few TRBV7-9 CASSLDRAMDTF
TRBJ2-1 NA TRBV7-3 CASSFVAGAFSEQFF
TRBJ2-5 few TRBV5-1 CASSRRRGGRGETQYF
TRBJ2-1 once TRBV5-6 CASGGRASYNEQFF
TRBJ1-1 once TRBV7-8 CASSPTGVAFF
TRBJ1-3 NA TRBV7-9 CASSLIRDSHPGNTIYF
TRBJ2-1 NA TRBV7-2 CASSSQPLAAYNEQFF
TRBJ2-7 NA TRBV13 CASSLGYEQYF
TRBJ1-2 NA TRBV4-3 CASSQDYGRVDYGYTF
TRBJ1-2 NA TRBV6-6 CASSYKGEGYTF
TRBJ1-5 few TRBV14 CASSGGQYQPQHF